A single sample gave rise to the 26 T cell receptor beta chains below, sequenced in a study of post-analysis software for immune sequencing data. Study conclusions and caveats: Among roughly five TRBV segments more frequent in patients than controls were TRBV5-6, TRBV5-1 and TRBV20-1.

No cognate antigen is known for these TCRs. Each TCR beta cDNA library carried unique molecular identifiers. One entry per CDR3 protein, called by TCRdb with MiXCR from the PCR reads. Of approximately 400,000 distinct CDR3 sequences in the sample, less than 40% were seen once. The material sequenced was blood. The receptors shown here come from a girl aged 10 to 17 with multiple sclerosis.

This clonotype was counted a few times. The chain recombines TRBV7-9 with TRBJ2-7, with D perhaps matching TRBD1 or TRBD2 (5 bases each). The CDR3 extends over 15 amino acids. Per germline, CDR1 SEHNR and CDR2 FQNEAQ (reference sequence). Deletions cut 1 base from V and 3 bases from J, with 13 bases between. The CDR3 nucleotides read TGTGCCAGCAGCTTAGTGGGACGTTCTGGCTACGAGCAGTACTTC. Translation gives CASSLVGRSGYEQYF.

The CDR3 loop reads CASSPQVVGEQFF. As DNA, the CDR3 is TGCGCCAGCAGCCCTCAGGTTGTGGGTGAGCAGTTCTTC. The V gene is TRBV5-1, the J gene TRBJ2-1; D gene ambiguous. The CDR3 is 13 residues long. Germline values: CDR1 SGHRS, CDR2 YFSETQ. The V gene lost 4 bases and the J gene lost 9 bases, with 14 bases spanning the gap.

The genes are TRBV7-2 and TRBJ2-7, with D tentatively TRBD2 (5 bases). The CDR3 sequence is 13 residues long. Germline V gene lookup returns CDR1 SGHTA and CDR2 FQGNSA. The V end was cut by 4 bases, the J end by 2 bases, with 9 bases between. In nucleotides, the CDR3 is TGTGCCAGCAGCTCGGACTTAACCTACGAGCAGTACTTC. Protein sequence: CASSSDLTYEQYF.

CDR3 in DNA: TGCAGTGCACTGGGACGGACCGCTTCCCGGCGCTACGAGCAGTACTTC. This gives the protein CSALGRTASRRYEQYF. The rearrangement uses TRBV20-1 and TRBJ2-7; the D gene could be TRBD1 or TRBD2 (5 bases each). Trimming took 6 bases from V and 3 from J, leaving 24 bases between them. Looked up from germline, CDR1 is DFQATT and CDR2 is SNEGSKA (reference sequence). This CDR3 has 16 amino acids.

V is TRBV5-1 and J is TRBJ2-3; D might be TRBD2 (6 bases). The ends were cut back, 0 bases at V and 5 bases at J, with 13 bases in the middle. Germline assignment: CDR1 SGHRS and CDR2 YFSETQ. The CDR3 loop spans 15 amino acids. This CDR3 reads CASSLARGAGDTQYF. In DNA form, the CDR3 reads TGCGCCAGCAGCTTGGCGCGCGGGGCGGGAGATACGCAGTATTTT.

This clonotype was recorded a few times. This sequence joins TRBV5-6 and TRBJ2-1; no clear D gene. The CDR3 has 15 amino acids. V lost 2 bases and J lost 0, with 9 bases in between. Germline CDR1 is SGHDT and CDR2 is YYEEEE. The CDR3, as DNA: TGTGCCAGCAGCTTATCTTTCGGCTCCTACAATGAGCAGTTCTTC. This gives the protein CASSLSFGSYNEQFF. Filled out from reference TRBV5-6 and TRBJ2-1, the complete variable domain reads DAGVTQSPTHLIKTRGQQVTLRCSPKSGHDTVSWYQQALGQGPQFIFQYYEEEERQRGNFPDRFSGHQFPNYSSELNVNALLLGDSALYLCASSLSFGSYNEQFFGPGTRLTVL.

This clonotype was observed many times. V and J are TRBV5-1 and TRBJ2-1, with 15 positions matching TRBD2. The CDR3 length is 21 residues. Germline V gene sequence: CDR1 SGHRS, CDR2 YFSETQ. The junction had 10 bases not matched to a gene; V was cut back by 0 bases and J by 0 bases. The CDR3 DNA sequence: TGCGCCAGCAGCTTGGTAGGACTAGCGGGGGGGCGAATAACCTCCTACAATGAGCAGTTCTTC. Its protein is CASSLVGLAGGRITSYNEQFF.

This clonotype was seen a handful of times. The chain employs TRBV19 and TRBJ1-2, with 8 bases matching TRBD1. The germline CDR1 and CDR2 sequences are LNHDA and SQIVND (reference sequence). Unmatched junction bases numbered 10, after V lost 11 bases and J lost 5 bases. The CDR3 loop spans 13 amino acids. In nucleotides, the CDR3 is TGTGCCCCCCCCCGCAGGGGGCTATATGGCTACACCTTC. It encodes CAPPRRGLYGYTF.

This rearrangement joins TRBV7-2 to TRBJ2-7; D might be TRBD1 (5 bases). Per germline, CDR1 SGHTA and CDR2 FQGNSA. V was trimmed by 1 base and J by 7 bases, leaving 11 bases between them. The length of the CDR3 is 13 residues. The CDR3 bases are TGTGCCAGCAGCTTAGTCAGGGCTGGAGAGCAGTACTTC. Protein: CASSLVRAGEQYF.

J is TRBJ2-1 and V is TRBV7-6; D gene unclear. From germline, CDR1 is SGHVS and CDR2 FNYEAQ. This CDR3 comprises 14 residues. V was cut by 3 bases and J by 6 bases, with 12 bases left in between. In nucleotides, the CDR3 is TGTGCCAGCAGCTTCGGGCCCCTTCCCAATGAGCAGTTCTTC. Amino acid sequence: CASSFGPLPNEQFF.

This chain links TRBV4-1 with TRBJ2-2; TRBD1 agrees at 9 bases. Germline CDR1 MGHRA, CDR2 YSYEKL. The CDR3 is 17 amino acids. Losses at the gene ends were 2 bases for V and 6 bases for J; bases not matched to a gene: 10. The CDR3 here is CASSQRPGTGRSGELFF. CDR3 sequence (DNA): TGCGCCAGCAGCCAACGTCCCGGGACAGGGAGGTCCGGGGAGCTGTTTTTT.

As for this clonotype: A read error is possible here, since a much larger clone lies one base away. The chain has TRBV28 and TRBJ2-7; 11 bases match TRBD1. The germline CDR1 and CDR2 sequences are MDHEN and SYDVKM. The CDR3 has 14 residues. The trim removed 8 bases at V and 5 bases at J, leaving 8 bases unmatched. CDR3 sequence (DNA): TGTGCCAGCGGCTCCGGGACAGGGGGGAACGAGCAGTACTTC. This translates into CASGSGTGGNEQYF.

The chain employs TRBV6-5 and TRBJ2-5; D possibly uses TRBD1 or TRBD2 (6 bases each). Trimming shortened V by 0 bases and J by 5 bases, and 10 bases separated the two germline ends. Germline CDR1 reads MNHEY; CDR2 reads SVGAGI. The CDR3 is 14 amino acids. CDR3 sequence: CASSYSTGRETQYF. The CDR3 DNA follows: TGTGCCAGCAGTTACTCAACAGGGAGGGAGACCCAGTACTTC.

V is TRBV5-1 and J is TRBJ2-5; 8 bases map to TRBD2. CDR1 and CDR2 from the germline V gene are SGHRS and YFSETQ. Trimming at V came to 4 bases and at J to 3 bases, leaving 5 bases not matched to a gene. The CDR3 is 14 amino acids. CDR3 coding DNA: TGCGCCAGCAGCCCACCCGGGAGGGAAGAGACCCAGTACTTC. This encodes CASSPPGREETQYF.

This clonotype turned up a few times. CDR3 sequence reads: CSARDGQNTEAFF. The CDR3 DNA sequence: TGCAGCGCACGGGACGGGCAGAACACTGAAGCTTTCTTT. The chain joins TRBV29-1 to TRBJ1-1; the D gene is possibly TRBD1 (5 bases). CDR1 SQVTM and CDR2 ANQGSEA come from the germline V gene. V was clipped by 7 bases and J by 1 base, with 13 bases between them. CDR3 length: 13 residues. Together with reference TRBV29-1 and TRBJ1-1, the CDR3 gives the full variable domain: SAVISQKPSRDICQRGTSLTIQCQVDSQVTMMFWYRQQPGQSLTLIATANQGSEATYESGFVIDKFPISRPNLTFSTLTVSNMSPEDSSIYLCSARDGQNTEAFFGQGTRLTVV.

This clonotype was observed a few times. The chain combines TRBV10-3 with TRBJ2-7, with 10 positions matching TRBD1. The CDR3 spans 14 residues. With 4 bases clipped from V and 4 bases from J, the junction kept 4 bases outside the gene matches. Germline CDR1 ENHRY, CDR2 SYGVKD. As DNA, the CDR3 is TGTGCCATCAGTGGGCAGGGACAGGGGTACGAGCAGTACTTC. It yields the protein CAISGQGQGYEQYF.

V gene TRBV5-1 combines with J gene TRBJ1-2, with 9 bases that match TRBD1. The CDR3 loop spans 15 amino acids. The V segment lost 4 bases and the J segment 3 bases; nucleotides outside the gene matches: 7. Looked up from germline, CDR1 is SGHRS and CDR2 is YFSETQ. CDR3 loop: CASSPQGALDYGYTF. Here the CDR3 DNA reads TGCGCCAGCAGCCCACAGGGGGCTTTGGACTATGGCTACACCTTC.

As concerns this clonotype: At one of its ends the junction is not consistent with the germline gene, which may arise from a read error. The chain has TRBV5-6 and TRBJ2-1; D call uncertain. Germline CDR1 is SGHDT and CDR2 is YYEEEE. The CDR3 spans 13 residues. The CDR3 DNA is TGTGCCAGCAGCTTGGGCCGTTACAATAAGCAGTTCTTC. It specifies CASSLGRYNKQFF.

This clonotype came up a few times. The genes are TRBV15 and TRBJ2-4, with D perhaps TRBD2 (6 bases). V shed 0 bases and J shed 1 base, with 19 bases lying between them. Germline CDR1 and CDR2: LNHNV and YYDKDF (reference sequence). This CDR3 comprises 19 residues. CDR3: CATSRDWGGGGIAKNIQYF. The CDR3 coding sequence is TGTGCCACCAGCAGAGATTGGGGAGGAGGCGGGATCGCCAAAAACATTCAGTACTTC. The full variable domain, its missing parts supplied by reference TRBV15 and TRBJ2-4, is DAMVIQNPRYQVTQFGKPVTLSCSQTLNHNVMYWYQQKSSQAPKLLFHYYDKDFNNEADTPDNFQSRRPNTSFCFLDIRSPGLGDTAMYLCATSRDWGGGGIAKNIQYFGAGTRLSVL.

The chain uses TRBV3-1 and TRBJ1-1, with 7 bases fitting TRBD1. This CDR3 spans 15 amino acids. V lost 4 bases to trimming and J lost 4 bases; unmatched junction nucleotides: 9. CDR1 is LGHDT, CDR2 YNNKEL, per germline (reference sequence). The CDR3 bases are TGTGCCAGCAGCCCCGTTGGGACAGTCCCCACTGAAGCTTTCTTT. It encodes CASSPVGTVPTEAFF.

The rearrangement joins TRBV7-3 to TRBJ2-3; 9 positions match TRBD1. Germline V gene data show CDR1 as SGHTA and CDR2 as FQGTGA. There are 16 residues in the CDR3. V lost 5 bases and J lost 4; bases outside the gene matches: 10. The CDR3 region is CASSAQGTGNPDTQYF. DNA for the CDR3: TGTGCCAGCAGCGCCCAGGGGACAGGGAACCCAGATACGCAGTATTTT.

The rearrangement joins TRBV7-9 to TRBJ2-5; possible D gene TRBD1, 5 bases. V lost 0 bases, J lost 0 bases, and 14 bases lay in between. Germline lookup yields CDR1 SEHNR and CDR2 FQNEAQ (reference sequence). This CDR3 spans 17 amino acids. The CDR3 reads CASSLAKETAYQETQYF. DNA of the CDR3: TGTGCCAGCAGCTTAGCGAAGGAGACAGCGTACCAAGAGACCCAGTACTTC.

The V call is TRBV28, the J call TRBJ1-2, with TRBD1 matching over 9 bases. Germline V CDR1 and CDR2: MDHEN, SYDVKM. The CDR3 runs 16 residues. The V and J ends lost 5 bases and 7 bases, in that order; junction bases with no gene match: 14. DNA of the CDR3: TGTGCCAGCAGTATCCCTTGGACAGGGGAGGGAGTTGGCTACACCTTC. Its translation: CASSIPWTGEGVGYTF.

V usage is TRBV6-5 and J usage is TRBJ2-5; 8 nucleotides match TRBD1. Germline V lookup: CDR1 MNHEY, CDR2 SVGAGI. V shed 8 bases and J 4 bases; nucleotides not matched to a gene: 9. CDR3 length equals 14 residues. The CDR3 sequence is CASHSGRGPETQYF. Here the CDR3 DNA reads TGTGCCAGCCATTCCGGCAGGGGGCCAGAGACCCAGTACTTC.

The rearrangement links TRBV27 to TRBJ2-3; no clear D. The CDR3 is 12 amino acids. CDR1 is MNHEY and CDR2 is SMNVEV in the germline V gene (reference sequence). Trimming took 6 bases from V and 4 from J, leaving 8 bases between them. CDR3 DNA sequence: TGTGCCAGCAGATCTCTCGCAGATACGCAGTATTTT. Encoded protein: CASRSLADTQYF.

This clonotype was found a few times. The chain is built from TRBV5-5 and TRBJ2-2; the D is unclear. The CDR3 runs 15 residues. Trimming removed 4 bases at V and 4 bases at J, with 14 bases between. Germline V CDR1 and CDR2: SGHKS, YYEKEE (reference sequence). CDR3: CASSPGSRVTGELFF. CDR3 in DNA: TGTGCCAGCAGCCCTGGGTCCCGGGTCACCGGGGAGCTGTTTTTT.